The 18 T cell receptor beta chains below were found in one sample sequenced in a study of T cell responses to AZD1222 COVID-19 vaccine. TCRdb keeps only in-frame clones here, not all; method: immunoSEQ multiplex PCR. The sample has over 95,000 clones, more than 75% seen once; the top ten hold more than 10%. Sequences were derived from peripheral blood, sampled on day 0 of AZD1222 vaccination. These TCRs come from an adult in good health.

The rearrangement links TRBV2 to TRBJ1-4; D remains unclear. CDR3 length: 14 amino acids. Trimming shortened V by 4 bases and J by 5 bases, and 11 bases separated the two germline ends. Germline CDR1 SNHLY, CDR2 FYNNEI. The CDR3 bases are TGTGCCAGCAGTGTAACGGCTACGAATGAAAAACTGTTTTTT. It specifies CASSVTATNEKLFF. Full variable domain (missing parts from reference TRBV2 and TRBJ1-4): EPEVTQTPSHQVTQMGQEVILRCVPISNHLYFYWYRQILGQKVEFLVSFYNNEISEKSEIFDDQFSVERPDGSNFTLKIRSTKLEDSAMYFCASSVTATNEKLFFGSGTQLSVL.

The CDR3 loop is CASSLDRGQETQYF. The CDR3 DNA reads TGTGCCAGTAGTCTTGACAGGGGGCAAGAGACCCAGTACTTC. V gene TRBV19 combines with J gene TRBJ2-5, with 9 bases that match TRBD1. J lost 2 bases, V lost 5 bases, and 3 bases had no gene match. This CDR3 has 14 amino acids. CDR1 and CDR2 from the germline V gene are LNHDA and SQIVND (reference sequence).

V usage is TRBV15 and J usage is TRBJ1-1; D is ambiguous. CDR1 is LNHNV, CDR2 YYDKDF, per germline (reference sequence). The CDR3 covers 12 residues. Trimming cost V 5 bases and J 3 bases, with 7 bases left between them. CDR3 sequence reads: CATSQQDTEAFF. The DNA of the CDR3 is TGTGCCACCAGCCAGCAGGACACTGAAGCTTTCTTT.

This clone was counted only a few times. The chain uses TRBV7-8 and TRBJ2-3, with TRBD2 matching over 9 bases. Germline V gene lookup returns CDR1 SGHVS and CDR2 FQNEAQ. CDR3 length equals 15 residues. V shed 7 bases and J 5 bases; nucleotides not matched to a gene: 10. The CDR3 sequence is CASTPRPAGGDTQYF. As DNA, the CDR3 is TGTGCCAGCACCCCTAGGCCAGCGGGAGGAGATACGCAGTATTTT. Full variable domain (missing parts from reference TRBV7-8 and TRBJ2-3): GAGVSQSPRYKVAKRGQDVALRCDPISGHVSLFWYQQALGQGPEFLTYFQNEAQLDKSGLPSDRFFAERPEGSVSTLKIQRTQQEDSAVYLCASTPRPAGGDTQYFGPGTRLTVL.

This clone was counted a single time. This chain connects TRBV20-1 to TRBJ2-4; D may match TRBD1 or TRBD2 (5 bases each). Germline CDR1 DFQATT, CDR2 SNEGSKA (reference sequence). The CDR3 sequence is 10 residues long. V lost 8 bases and J 8 bases, leaving 10 bases between the germline ends. CDR3 DNA sequence: TGCAGTACAGGACTGGACATTCAGTACTTC. Translation: CSTGLDIQYF.

The gene calls are TRBV30 and TRBJ1-5, with 9 bases matching TRBD1. Germline assignment: CDR1 GTSNPN and CDR2 SVGIG (reference sequence). The CDR3 runs 14 residues. V trimming: 6 bases; J trimming: 7 bases; junction bases outside the gene matches: 10. DNA for the CDR3: TGTGCCTGCCGAACAGGGGGCGAGAGGCAGCCCCAGCATTTT. Protein: CACRTGGERQPQHF.

The rearrangement joins TRBV27 to TRBJ2-2; the match to TRBD1 covers 9 bases. Germline lookup yields CDR1 MNHEY and CDR2 SMNVEV (reference sequence). CDR3 length: 15 amino acids. V lost 6 bases, J lost 5 bases, and 7 bases stayed unmatched. The CDR3 loop reads CASSADRGGTGELFF. In nucleotides, the CDR3 is TGTGCCAGCAGCGCGGACAGGGGAGGGACCGGGGAGCTGTTTTTT.

The rearrangement joins TRBV12-3 or TRBV12-4 to TRBJ1-3, with D uncertain. The CDR3 length is 12 residues. The ends were cut back, 6 bases at V and 8 bases at J, with 11 bases in the middle. The CDR3 nucleotides are TGTGCCAGCAGCTATAGAGTGGACACCATATATTTT. This encodes CASSYRVDTIYF.

This clone was picked up a small number of times. V gene TRBV6-4 combines with J gene TRBJ2-2; no firm D call. CDR1 is MRHNA, CDR2 SNTAGT, per germline. V shed 4 bases and J shed 8 bases, with 11 bases lying between them. The CDR3 is made up of 13 amino acids. CDR3 nucleotide sequence: TGTGCCAGCAGTGTCATAGCTGGTGGGGAGCTGTTTTTT. Translated: CASSVIAGGELFF.

In its sample, this clone was seen once. The rearrangement joins TRBV9 to TRBJ1-1; possible D gene TRBD1, 5 bases. The V gene's germline CDR1 is SGDLS and CDR2 YYNGEE. The CDR3 extends over 14 amino acids. Trimming removed 0 bases from V and 5 bases from J, with 11 bases in between. DNA of the CDR3: TGTGCCAGCAGCGTAGTCGGGGGATCGACTGAAGCTTTCTTT. This translates into CASSVVGGSTEAFF.

This rearrangement joins TRBV9 to TRBJ2-3; D is unclear. V dropped 3 bases and J dropped 7 bases, with 18 bases sitting between them. Per germline, CDR1 SGDLS and CDR2 YYNGEE. This CDR3 spans 15 amino acids. The CDR3 loop reads CASSADPHLVNTQYF. The DNA of the CDR3 is TGTGCCAGCAGCGCCGACCCCCATCTCGTGAATACGCAGTATTTT.

The rearrangement uses TRBV5-1 and TRBJ2-5, with D perhaps TRBD1 (5 bases). Trimming cost V 3 bases and J 4 bases, with 7 bases left between them. The CDR3 is 12 residues long. Germline V gene sequence: CDR1 SGHRS, CDR2 YFSETQ. CDR3 region: CASSWTRETQYF. In nucleotides, the CDR3 is TGCGCCAGCAGCTGGACACGAGAGACCCAGTACTTC.

The V and J genes are TRBV9 and TRBJ2-3, with 11 bases aligning to TRBD1. Germline-derived CDR1 and CDR2 are SGDLS and YYNGEE. Trimming at V came to 7 bases and at J to 5 bases, leaving 6 bases not matched to a gene. This CDR3 contains 14 residues. The CDR3 DNA reads as TGTGCCAGCGGACAGGGGGCCCTGAGAGATACGCAGTATTTT. Translation gives CASGQGALRDTQYF.

The chain uses TRBV19 and TRBJ1-4; D gene unclear. The germline CDR1 and CDR2 sequences are LNHDA and SQIVND (reference sequence). V was trimmed by 4 bases and J by 4 bases, leaving 10 bases between them. The CDR3 totals 14 residues. The CDR3 spells CASSTVGVNEKLFF. The CDR3 DNA follows: TGTGCCAGTAGTACTGTTGGGGTTAATGAAAAACTGTTTTTT.

The chain couples TRBV18 to TRBJ2-7; TRBD2 might be the D (5 bases). CDR3 length: 13 residues. Germline-derived CDR1 and CDR2 are KGHSH and LQKENI. V was cut by 3 bases and J by 5 bases, with 11 bases left in between. In DNA form, the CDR3 reads TGTGCCAGCTCACCCGGACTCCTCGACGAGCAGTACTTC. It codes for CASSPGLLDEQYF.

This sequence joins TRBV28 and TRBJ1-1; possibly TRBD1 for D (5 bases). The CDR3 loop spans 13 amino acids. Germline V CDR1 and CDR2: MDHEN, SYDVKM. Trimming removed 6 bases at V and 6 bases at J, with 14 bases between. The CDR3 loop reads CASRRTLGPEAFF. CDR3 coding DNA: TGTGCCAGCAGGAGGACACTGGGGCCTGAAGCTTTCTTT. The complete variable domain, with remaining parts taken from reference TRBV28 and TRBJ1-1, reads DVKVTQSSRYLVKRTGEKVFLECVQDMDHENMFWYRQDPGLGLRLIYFSYDVKMKEKGDIPEGYSVSREKKERFSLILESASTNQTSMYLCASRRTLGPEAFFGQGTRLTVV.

This sequence joins TRBV19 and TRBJ1-6; 7 bases match TRBD1. Germline V lookup: CDR1 LNHDA, CDR2 SQIVND (reference sequence). V shed 7 bases, J shed 7 bases, and the junction held 7 bases outside the gene matches. The CDR3 extends over 14 amino acids. CDR3 residues: CASTPDRTNSPLHF. The CDR3, as DNA: TGTGCCAGTACCCCGGACAGGACGAATTCACCCCTCCACTTT.

The V call is TRBV9, the J call TRBJ2-2; 13 bases match TRBD2. V was clipped by 6 bases and J by 7 bases; unmatched bases: 6. The CDR3 has 15 amino acids. Germline CDR1 is SGDLS and CDR2 is YYNGEE. The CDR3 here is CASTGLAGEGGELFF. DNA for the CDR3: TGTGCCAGCACCGGACTAGCGGGAGAGGGCGGGGAGCTGTTTTTT.